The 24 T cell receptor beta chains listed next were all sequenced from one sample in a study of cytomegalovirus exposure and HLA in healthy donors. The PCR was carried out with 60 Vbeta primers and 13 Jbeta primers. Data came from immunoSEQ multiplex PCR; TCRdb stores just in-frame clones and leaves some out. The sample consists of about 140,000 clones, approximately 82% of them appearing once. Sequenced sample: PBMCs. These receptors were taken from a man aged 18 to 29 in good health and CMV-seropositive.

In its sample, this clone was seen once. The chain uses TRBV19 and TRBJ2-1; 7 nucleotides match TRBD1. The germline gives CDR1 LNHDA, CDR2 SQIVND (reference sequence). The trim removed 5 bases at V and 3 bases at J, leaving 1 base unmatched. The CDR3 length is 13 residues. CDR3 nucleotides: TGTGCCAGTAGTGACAGGGTCTACAATGAGCAGTTCTTC. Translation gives CASSDRVYNEQFF.

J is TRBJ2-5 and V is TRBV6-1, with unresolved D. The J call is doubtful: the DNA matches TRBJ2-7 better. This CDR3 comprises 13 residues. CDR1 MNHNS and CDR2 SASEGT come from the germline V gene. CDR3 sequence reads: CASSSQSPYEQYF. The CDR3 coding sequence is TGTGCCAGCAGTAGTCAATCGCCCTACGAGCAGTACTTC.

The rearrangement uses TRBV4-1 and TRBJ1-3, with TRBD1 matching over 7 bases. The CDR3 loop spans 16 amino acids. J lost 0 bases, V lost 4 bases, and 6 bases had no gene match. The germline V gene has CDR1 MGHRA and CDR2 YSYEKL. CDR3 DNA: TGCGCCAGCAGCCTCCCGGGACAGATCTCTGGAAACACCATATATTTT. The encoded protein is CASSLPGQISGNTIYF.

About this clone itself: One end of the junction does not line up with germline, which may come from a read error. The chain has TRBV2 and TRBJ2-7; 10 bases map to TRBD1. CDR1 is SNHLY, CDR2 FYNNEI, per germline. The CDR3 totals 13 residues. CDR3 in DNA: TGTGCCAGCAGTTACGGACAGGGGGGGATCCGGAACTTC. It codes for CASSYGQGGIRNF.

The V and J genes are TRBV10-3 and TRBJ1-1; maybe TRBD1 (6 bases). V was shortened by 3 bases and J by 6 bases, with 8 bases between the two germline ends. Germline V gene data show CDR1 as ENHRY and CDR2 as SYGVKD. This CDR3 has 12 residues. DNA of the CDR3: TGTGCCATCAGTGAAGGGGGATCTGAAGCTTTCTTT. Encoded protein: CAISEGGSEAFF.

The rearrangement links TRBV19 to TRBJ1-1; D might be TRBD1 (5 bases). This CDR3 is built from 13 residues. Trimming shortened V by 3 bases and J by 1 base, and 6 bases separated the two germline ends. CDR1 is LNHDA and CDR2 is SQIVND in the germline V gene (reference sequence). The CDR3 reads CASSMTANTEAFF. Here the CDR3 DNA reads TGTGCCAGTAGTATGACAGCGAACACTGAAGCTTTCTTT. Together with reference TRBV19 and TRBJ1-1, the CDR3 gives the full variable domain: DGGITQSPKYLFRKEGQNVTLSCEQNLNHDAMYWYRQDPGQGLRLIYYSQIVNDFQKGDIAEGYSVSREKKESFPLTVTSAQKNPTAFYLCASSMTANTEAFFGQGTRLTVV.

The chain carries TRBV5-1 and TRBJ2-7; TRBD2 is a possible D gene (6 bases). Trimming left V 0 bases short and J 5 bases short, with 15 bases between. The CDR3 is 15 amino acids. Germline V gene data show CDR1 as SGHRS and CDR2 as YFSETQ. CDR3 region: CASSLVLGGADEQYF. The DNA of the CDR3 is TGCGCCAGCAGCTTGGTTTTAGGAGGGGCCGACGAGCAGTACTTC.

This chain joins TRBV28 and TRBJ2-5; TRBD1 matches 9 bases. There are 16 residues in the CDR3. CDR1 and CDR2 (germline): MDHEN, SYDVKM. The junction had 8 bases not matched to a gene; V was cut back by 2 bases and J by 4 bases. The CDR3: CASSLVGTGMRETQYF. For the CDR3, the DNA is TGTGCCAGCAGTTTAGTAGGGACAGGGATGCGAGAGACCCAGTACTTC.

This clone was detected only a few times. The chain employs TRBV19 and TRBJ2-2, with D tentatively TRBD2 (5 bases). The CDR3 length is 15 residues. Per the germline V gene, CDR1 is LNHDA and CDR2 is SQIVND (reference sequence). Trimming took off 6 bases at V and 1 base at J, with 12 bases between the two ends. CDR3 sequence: CASSYKRENTGELFF. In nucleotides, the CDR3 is TGTGCCAGTAGCTATAAACGGGAGAACACCGGGGAGCTGTTTTTT.

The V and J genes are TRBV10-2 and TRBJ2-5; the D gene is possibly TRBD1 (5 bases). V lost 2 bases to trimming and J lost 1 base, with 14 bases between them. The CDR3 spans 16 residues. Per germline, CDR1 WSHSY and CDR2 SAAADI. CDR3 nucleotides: TGCGCCAGCAGTGAGAGAGGACAAGCCCTCCAAGAGACCCAGTACTTC. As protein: CASSERGQALQETQYF.

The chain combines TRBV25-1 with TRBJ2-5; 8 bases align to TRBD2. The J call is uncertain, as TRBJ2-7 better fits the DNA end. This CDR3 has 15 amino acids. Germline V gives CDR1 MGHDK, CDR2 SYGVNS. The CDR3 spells CASSEPAGVIYEQYF. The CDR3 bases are TGTGCCAGCAGTGAGCCAGCGGGAGTTATCTACGAGCAGTACTTC.

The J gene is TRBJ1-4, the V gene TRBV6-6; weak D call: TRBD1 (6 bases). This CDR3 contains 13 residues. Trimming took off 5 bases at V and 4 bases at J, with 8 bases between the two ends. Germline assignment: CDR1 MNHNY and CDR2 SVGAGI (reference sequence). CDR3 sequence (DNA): TGTGCCAGCAGTAAACAGGGTAATGAAAAACTGTTTTTT. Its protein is CASSKQGNEKLFF.

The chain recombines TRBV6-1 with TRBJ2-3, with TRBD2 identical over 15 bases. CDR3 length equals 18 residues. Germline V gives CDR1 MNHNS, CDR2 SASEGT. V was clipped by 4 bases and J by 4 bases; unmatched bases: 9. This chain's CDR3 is CASSGTGLAGGHSDTQYF. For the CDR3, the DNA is TGTGCCAGCAGTGGAACCGGACTAGCGGGAGGGCACTCAGATACGCAGTATTTT.

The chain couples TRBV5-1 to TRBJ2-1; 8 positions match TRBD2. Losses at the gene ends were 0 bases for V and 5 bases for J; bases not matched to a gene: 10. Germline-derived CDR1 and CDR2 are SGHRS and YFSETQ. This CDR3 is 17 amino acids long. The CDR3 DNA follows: TGCGCCAGCAGCTTGGGGGGGGAGGTAGCGGGACACAATGAGCAGTTCTTC. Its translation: CASSLGGEVAGHNEQFF. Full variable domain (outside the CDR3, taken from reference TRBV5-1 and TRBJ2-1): KAGVTQTPRYLIKTRGQQVTLSCSPISGHRSVSWYQQTPGQGLQFLFEYFSETQRNKGNFPGRFSGRQFSNSRSEMNVSTLELGDSALYLCASSLGGEVAGHNEQFFGPGTRLTVL.

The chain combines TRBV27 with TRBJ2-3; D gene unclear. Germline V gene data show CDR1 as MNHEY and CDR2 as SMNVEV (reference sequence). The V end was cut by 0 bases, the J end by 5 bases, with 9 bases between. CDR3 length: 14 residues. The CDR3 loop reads CASSLSSPGDTQYF. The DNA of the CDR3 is TGTGCCAGCAGTTTATCCTCACCCGGAGATACGCAGTATTTT.

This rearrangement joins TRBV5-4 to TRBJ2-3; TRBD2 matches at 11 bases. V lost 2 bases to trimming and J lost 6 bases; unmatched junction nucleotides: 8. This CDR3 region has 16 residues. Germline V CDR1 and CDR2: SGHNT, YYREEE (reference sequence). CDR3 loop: CASSFVGLAGRDTQYF. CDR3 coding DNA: TGTGCCAGCAGCTTCGTAGGACTAGCGGGCCGGGATACGCAGTATTTT.

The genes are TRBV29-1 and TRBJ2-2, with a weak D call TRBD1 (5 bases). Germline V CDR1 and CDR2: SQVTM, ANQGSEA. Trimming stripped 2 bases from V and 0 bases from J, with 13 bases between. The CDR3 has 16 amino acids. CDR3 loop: CSVEQGAASNTGELFF. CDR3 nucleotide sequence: TGCAGCGTTGAACAAGGGGCCGCTTCGAACACCGGGGAGCTGTTTTTT.

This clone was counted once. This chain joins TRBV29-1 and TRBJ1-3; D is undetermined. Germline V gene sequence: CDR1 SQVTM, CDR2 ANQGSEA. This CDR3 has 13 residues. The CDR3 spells CGMVRDTGNTIYF. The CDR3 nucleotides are TGCGGTATGGTTCGGGATACGGGAAACACCATATATTTT.

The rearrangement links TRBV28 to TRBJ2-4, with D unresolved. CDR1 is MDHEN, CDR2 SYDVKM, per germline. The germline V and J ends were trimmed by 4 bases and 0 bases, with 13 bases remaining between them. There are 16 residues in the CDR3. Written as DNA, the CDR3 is TGTGCCAGCAGTTCCAGTTTCCTCATAGCCAAAAACATTCAGTACTTC. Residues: CASSSSFLIAKNIQYF.

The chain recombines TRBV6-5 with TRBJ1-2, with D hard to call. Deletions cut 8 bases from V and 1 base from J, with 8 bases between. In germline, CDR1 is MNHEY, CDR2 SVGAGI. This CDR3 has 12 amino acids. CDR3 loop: CASRGINYGYTF. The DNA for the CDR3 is TGTGCCAGCCGAGGGATTAACTATGGCTACACCTTC.

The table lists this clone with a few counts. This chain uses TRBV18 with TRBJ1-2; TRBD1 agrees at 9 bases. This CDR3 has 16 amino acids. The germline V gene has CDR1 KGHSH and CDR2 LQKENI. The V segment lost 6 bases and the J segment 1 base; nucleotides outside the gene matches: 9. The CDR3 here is CASSARDRDLNYGYTF. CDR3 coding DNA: TGTGCCAGCTCGGCGCGGGACAGGGACCTTAACTATGGCTACACCTTC. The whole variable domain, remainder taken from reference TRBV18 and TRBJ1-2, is NAGVMQNPRHLVRRRGQEARLRCSPMKGHSHVYWYRQLPEEGLKFMVYLQKENIIDESGMPKERFSAEFPKEGPSILRIQQVVRGDSAAYFCASSARDRDLNYGYTFGSGTRLTVV.

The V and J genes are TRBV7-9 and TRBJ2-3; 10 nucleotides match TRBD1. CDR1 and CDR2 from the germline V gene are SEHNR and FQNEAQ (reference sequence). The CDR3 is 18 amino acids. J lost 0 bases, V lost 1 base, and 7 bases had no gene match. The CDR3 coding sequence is TGTGCCAGCAGCTTAGGGTGGGACAGGGGTCGTAGCACAGATACGCAGTATTTT. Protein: CASSLGWDRGRSTDTQYF.

This CDR3 reads CASSQDVGAYEQYF. The CDR3 DNA is TGCGCCAGCAGCCAAGACGTAGGGGCCTACGAGCAGTACTTC. The V and J genes are TRBV4-1 and TRBJ2-7; possibly TRBD1 for D (5 bases). The germline gives CDR1 MGHRA, CDR2 YSYEKL. The CDR3 contains 14 residues. Deletions cut 0 bases from V and 2 bases from J, with 8 bases between.

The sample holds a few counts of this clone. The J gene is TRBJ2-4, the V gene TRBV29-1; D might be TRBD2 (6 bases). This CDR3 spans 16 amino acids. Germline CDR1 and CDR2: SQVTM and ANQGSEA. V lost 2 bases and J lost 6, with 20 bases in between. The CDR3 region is CSVELQRAGMLNIQYF. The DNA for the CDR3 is TGCAGCGTTGAATTGCAGAGGGCGGGAATGTTAAACATTCAGTACTTC.